These 32 T cell receptor beta chains came from one sample sequenced in a study of cytomegalovirus exposure and HLA in healthy donors. Sequencing was performed with immunoSEQ multiplex PCR; in TCRdb, only in-frame clones are kept and a portion is missing. The table shows about 220,000 clones, with about 93% occurring only once. Sequencing used PBMCs. These receptors were obtained from a woman under 30 in good health and CMV-seronegative.

The chain recombines TRBV28 with TRBJ2-7; no clear D. V lost 3 bases to trimming and J lost 5 bases, with 14 bases between them. CDR1 is MDHEN and CDR2 is SYDVKM in the germline V gene. The CDR3 is made up of 14 amino acids. The CDR3 sequence is CASSLTSRSHEQYF. The CDR3 DNA reads as TGTGCCAGCAGTTTGACATCCCGATCCCACGAGCAGTACTTC.

The V and J genes are TRBV30 and TRBJ2-3; 8 bases line up with TRBD1. Per the germline V gene, CDR1 is GTSNPN and CDR2 is SVGIG (reference sequence). The CDR3 loop spans 14 amino acids. Trimming cost V 4 bases and J 6 bases; bases outside gene matches: 9. The CDR3 sequence: CAWNPRGRGDTQYF. The CDR3 DNA reads as TGTGCCTGGAACCCCAGGGGGCGAGGGGATACGCAGTATTTT.

CDR3 sequence reads: CASSQGPGELFF. CDR3 DNA: TGTGCCAGCAGCCAGGGGCCCGGGGAGCTGTTTTTT. The chain recombines TRBV6-1 with TRBJ2-2, with D perhaps TRBD1 (6 bases). The V and J ends lost 6 bases and 6 bases respectively, with 8 bases between them. The V gene's germline CDR1 is MNHNS and CDR2 SASEGT. CDR3 length equals 12 residues.

This rearrangement joins TRBV19 to TRBJ2-7; 7 bases are shared with TRBD1. Trimming at V came to 3 bases and at J to 2 bases, leaving 7 bases not matched to a gene. The CDR3 totals 15 residues. Looked up from germline, CDR1 is LNHDA and CDR2 is SQIVND (reference sequence). This CDR3 is CASSITGANPYEQYF. The CDR3 DNA is TGTGCCAGTAGTATTACAGGGGCTAATCCCTACGAGCAGTACTTC. Using reference TRBV19 and TRBJ2-7 for the parts outside the CDR3, the full variable domain is DGGITQSPKYLFRKEGQNVTLSCEQNLNHDAMYWYRQDPGQGLRLIYYSQIVNDFQKGDIAEGYSVSREKKESFPLTVTSAQKNPTAFYLCASSITGANPYEQYFGPGTRLTVT.

This chain links TRBV30 with TRBJ2-7; 7 bases agree with TRBD1. Per germline, CDR1 GTSNPN and CDR2 SVGIG (reference sequence). The V segment lost 6 bases and the J segment 2 bases; nucleotides outside the gene matches: 4. The CDR3 runs to 12 residues. The CDR3 coding sequence is TGTGCCTGCATGACAGGGACCTACGAGCAGTACTTC. Its translation is CACMTGTYEQYF.

The chain has TRBV27 and TRBJ1-4; 7 nucleotides agree with TRBD1. The CDR3 runs to 16 residues. CDR1 and CDR2 from the germline V gene are MNHEY and SMNVEV (reference sequence). Germline trimming cut 6 bases from V and 5 bases from J; bases unmatched to any gene: 12. The CDR3 sequence is CASSRNRGLSNEKLFF. The CDR3 nucleotides are TGTGCCAGCAGCCGGAACAGGGGTTTATCCAATGAAAAACTGTTTTTT.

The J gene is TRBJ2-7, the V gene TRBV5-1, with D tentatively TRBD1 (6 bases). Germline lookup yields CDR1 SGHRS and CDR2 YFSETQ. V was shortened by 4 bases and J by 3 bases, with 14 bases between the two germline ends. The length of the CDR3 is 14 residues. For the CDR3, the DNA is TGCGCCAGCAGCAGCAGGACGGGACACTACGAGCAGTACTTC. Translating gives CASSSRTGHYEQYF.

This chain connects TRBV13 to TRBJ2-3; maybe TRBD2 (6 bases). This CDR3 has 14 residues. V shed 6 bases and J shed 0 bases, with 10 bases lying between them. CDR1 PRHDT and CDR2 FYEKMQ come from the germline V gene (reference sequence). CDR3 in DNA: TGTGCCAGCAGGTCAAGCGGGAGCACAGATACGCAGTATTTT. Translation gives CASRSSGSTDTQYF.

The chain recombines TRBV7-8 with TRBJ1-1; 9 bases are shared with TRBD1. Germline V CDR1 and CDR2: SGHVS, FQNEAQ. Germline trimming cut 0 bases from V and 11 bases from J; bases unmatched to any gene: 7. CDR3 length equals 14 residues. DNA for the CDR3: TGTGCCAGCAGCTTAGCTCCAGGACAGGGGACGGCTTTCTTT. Translated, it gives CASSLAPGQGTAFF.

This clone was detected only once. This chain joins TRBV19 and TRBJ2-7; D is possibly TRBD2 (5 bases). The length of the CDR3 is 14 residues. The V end was cut by 5 bases, the J end by 2 bases, with 13 bases between. Germline V gives CDR1 LNHDA, CDR2 SQIVND (reference sequence). The CDR3: CASSVTGSTYEQYF. Here the CDR3 DNA reads TGTGCCAGTAGTGTCACGGGATCTACCTACGAGCAGTACTTC. The full variable domain, its missing parts supplied by reference TRBV19 and TRBJ2-7, is DGGITQSPKYLFRKEGQNVTLSCEQNLNHDAMYWYRQDPGQGLRLIYYSQIVNDFQKGDIAEGYSVSREKKESFPLTVTSAQKNPTAFYLCASSVTGSTYEQYFGPGTRLTVT.

The chain has TRBV6-1 and TRBJ2-7; the match to TRBD2 covers 9 bases. Germline trimming cut 6 bases from V and 5 bases from J; bases unmatched to any gene: 2. The CDR3 extends over 12 amino acids. From germline, CDR1 is MNHNS and CDR2 SASEGT. CDR3 coding DNA: TGTGCCAGCAGGAGCGGGGGGCACGAGCAGTACTTC. Translation gives CASRSGGHEQYF.

The chain links TRBV7-8 to TRBJ2-7, with 8 bases fitting TRBD1. Germline V CDR1 and CDR2: SGHVS, FQNEAQ. Trimming took 4 bases from V and 3 from J; bases not matched to a gene: 17. This CDR3 has 18 residues. This CDR3 is CASSSLDRVPLKVYEQYF. The CDR3 DNA reads TGTGCCAGCAGCTCCCTGGACAGGGTTCCCCTTAAGGTCTACGAGCAGTACTTC.

This chain links TRBV7-8 with TRBJ1-4; possibly TRBD1 for D (5 bases). The V gene's germline CDR1 is SGHVS and CDR2 FQNEAQ. The CDR3 runs to 15 residues. Trimming pared 3 bases from V and 8 bases from J, leaving 16 bases between. CDR3: CASSFGGGKYEKLFF. The DNA for the CDR3 is TGTGCCAGCAGCTTTGGGGGGGGGAAGTACGAAAAACTGTTTTTT.

This chain connects TRBV19 to TRBJ1-5; D unresolved. Germline values: CDR1 LNHDA, CDR2 SQIVND (reference sequence). V lost 8 bases, J lost 5 bases, and 13 bases lay in between. This CDR3 has 13 residues. CDR3 sequence (DNA): TGTGCCAGTGCCGAGGGAAGGGATCAGCCCCAGCATTTT. Translated, it gives CASAEGRDQPQHF.

The chain recombines TRBV14 with TRBJ2-2; TRBD2 agrees at 7 bases. V was clipped by 1 base and J by 6 bases; unmatched bases: 2. The CDR3 covers 14 residues. Germline CDR1 reads SGHDN; CDR2 reads FVKESK. Here the CDR3 DNA reads TGTGCCAGCAGCCAAGCCCGGGGGGCCGGGGAGCTGTTTTTT. Translated, it gives CASSQARGAGELFF.

CDR3 amino acids: CATSRDRPAAGNTIYF. For the CDR3, the DNA is TGTGCCACCAGCAGAGATCGACCGGCGGCCGGAAACACCATATATTTT. The V gene is TRBV15, the J gene TRBJ1-3; no clear D gene. The CDR3 is 16 amino acids. Between the trimmed V and J ends, which lost 0 bases and 4 bases, there was a span of 13 bases. CDR1 and CDR2 (germline): LNHNV, YYDKDF (reference sequence).

J is TRBJ1-2 and V is TRBV28; TRBD1 might be the D (5 bases). Germline lookup yields CDR1 MDHEN and CDR2 SYDVKM. The V and J ends lost 4 bases and 2 bases respectively, with 11 bases between them. The CDR3 has 14 amino acids. CDR3 amino acids: CASSYGGVNYGYTF. The CDR3 DNA reads TGTGCCAGCAGTTATGGGGGGGTAAACTATGGCTACACCTTC.

This clone appeared a single time. The V and J genes are TRBV19 and TRBJ2-7, with 9 bases matching TRBD1. V shed 5 bases, J shed 2 bases, and the junction held 7 bases outside the gene matches. The CDR3 is 15 residues long. The germline V gene encodes CDR1 LNHDA and CDR2 SQIVND (reference sequence). Written as DNA, the CDR3 is TGTGCCAGTAGTGCGTCCGGACAGGGGACCTACGAGCAGTACTTC. Amino acids: CASSASGQGTYEQYF.

The genes are TRBV10-1 and TRBJ2-5; TRBD2 is a possible D gene (5 bases). With 2 bases removed from V and 4 bases from J, the gap between germline ends came to 14 bases. CDR1 WNHNN and CDR2 SYGVQD come from the germline V gene (reference sequence). This CDR3 has 15 amino acids. The CDR3 region is CASSETGREGETQYF. In nucleotides, the CDR3 is TGCGCCAGCAGTGAGACGGGAAGAGAAGGAGAGACCCAGTACTTC.

DNA for the CDR3: TGCGCCAGCAGCTTGGATGGGACTAGCGTTCGCGAGCAGTACTTC. Its protein product is CASSLDGTSVREQYF. The V gene is TRBV5-1, the J gene TRBJ2-7; 10 positions match TRBD2. The germline V gene has CDR1 SGHRS and CDR2 YFSETQ. The CDR3 extends over 15 amino acids. J gave up 6 bases and V 0 bases, and 6 bases lay outside the gene matches.

The chain links TRBV27 to TRBJ2-3, with 12 bases that match TRBD2. This CDR3 has 15 amino acids. V trimming: 6 bases; J trimming: 5 bases; junction bases outside the gene matches: 6. Germline values: CDR1 MNHEY, CDR2 SMNVEV (reference sequence). CDR3 coding DNA: TGTGCCAGCAGCACTAGCGGGAGGTTGGGAGATACGCAGTATTTT. It is translated as CASSTSGRLGDTQYF.

V and J are TRBV5-1 and TRBJ1-1; weak D call: TRBD1 (5 bases). The V gene lost 4 bases and the J gene lost 4 bases, with 14 bases spanning the gap. CDR1 and CDR2 from the germline V gene are SGHRS and YFSETQ. CDR3 length: 14 amino acids. The CDR3 nucleotides read TGCGCCAGCAGCCTACGAATTGACAGCACTGAAGCTTTCTTT. Translating it yields CASSLRIDSTEAFF.

V gene TRBV2 combines with J gene TRBJ2-2, with TRBD1 matching 9 bases. Germline trimming cut 3 bases from V and 3 bases from J; bases unmatched to any gene: 2. This CDR3 spans 15 amino acids. Germline CDR1 is SNHLY and CDR2 is FYNNEI. The CDR3 spells CASSETGGYTGELFF. The CDR3, as DNA: TGTGCCAGCAGTGAGACAGGGGGGTACACCGGGGAGCTGTTTTTT. Combining the CDR3 with reference TRBV2 and TRBJ2-2 gives the whole variable domain EPEVTQTPSHQVTQMGQEVILRCVPISNHLYFYWYRQILGQKVEFLVSFYNNEISEKSEIFDDQFSVERPDGSNFTLKIRSTKLEDSAMYFCASSETGGYTGELFFGEGSRLTVL.

The chain links TRBV10-3 to TRBJ2-7; D call uncertain. Germline V CDR1 and CDR2: ENHRY, SYGVKD. Trimming cost V 11 bases and J 6 bases, with 20 bases left between them. This CDR3 is 13 amino acids long. CDR3 in amino acids: CAVADGVPCEQYF. The CDR3 bases are TGTGCCGTCGCCGACGGAGTACCTTGCGAGCAGTACTTC.

The chain employs TRBV2 and TRBJ1-2, with a weak D call TRBD1 (6 bases). The length of the CDR3 is 15 residues. V was clipped by 2 bases and J by 4 bases, with 14 bases between them. Germline V gene lookup returns CDR1 SNHLY and CDR2 FYNNEI. This CDR3 reads CASSESTTGLYGYTF. For the CDR3, the DNA is TGTGCCAGCAGTGAATCTACTACAGGGCTCTATGGCTACACCTTC.

This clone has only one observation. This chain links TRBV9 with TRBJ2-1; 10 positions match TRBD2. The germline CDR1 and CDR2 sequences are SGDLS and YYNGEE. This CDR3 region has 18 residues. V was pared by 1 base and J by 5 bases, with 12 bases of the junction left unmatched. The CDR3 region is CASSVSRSGRPSDNEQFF. The DNA for the CDR3 is TGTGCCAGCAGCGTATCGCGTAGCGGGAGGCCTTCTGACAATGAGCAGTTCTTC.

This chain connects TRBV28 to TRBJ2-5; TRBD2 might be the D (6 bases). Looked up from germline, CDR1 is MDHEN and CDR2 is SYDVKM. With 2 bases removed from V and 2 bases from J, the gap between germline ends came to 9 bases. This CDR3 is 14 amino acids long. The CDR3 protein is CASSLQEGQETQYF. As DNA, the CDR3 is TGTGCCAGCAGTTTACAGGAGGGGCAAGAGACCCAGTACTTC.

The V gene is TRBV5-6, the J gene TRBJ2-3; the match to TRBD1 covers 9 bases. In germline, CDR1 is SGHDT, CDR2 YYEEEE. The CDR3 sequence is 17 residues long. The ends lost 2 bases at V and 0 bases at J; junction bases unmatched: 7. Here the CDR3 reads CASSFRDRALSTDTQYF. In DNA form, the CDR3 reads TGTGCCAGCAGCTTCCGGGACAGGGCTTTAAGCACAGATACGCAGTATTTT.

The chain couples TRBV27 to TRBJ1-2; TRBD1 aligns across 9 bases. Trimming cost V 5 bases and J 5 bases; bases outside gene matches: 6. CDR3 length equals 14 residues. The germline CDR1 and CDR2 sequences are MNHEY and SMNVEV (reference sequence). In nucleotides, the CDR3 is TGTGCCAGCAGTCCCGGGACAGGGCAGTATGGCTACACCTTC. Protein sequence: CASSPGTGQYGYTF.

The rearrangement links TRBV28 to TRBJ1-2; TRBD1 is a possible D gene (5 bases). CDR3 length: 13 residues. With 5 bases removed from V and 8 bases from J, the gap between germline ends came to 15 bases. The germline V gene has CDR1 MDHEN and CDR2 SYDVKM. The DNA of the CDR3 is TGTGCCAGCAGTAGTCGTCGTGGGGCCGGCTACACCTTC. Its translation: CASSSRRGAGYTF.

This chain joins TRBV5-1 and TRBJ2-7; weak D call: TRBD2 (6 bases). Germline V gene lookup returns CDR1 SGHRS and CDR2 YFSETQ. V lost 1 base and J lost 0, with 11 bases in between. The CDR3 runs 15 residues. The CDR3 loop is CASSLFGDSSYEQYF. The CDR3 DNA follows: TGCGCCAGCAGCTTGTTTGGGGACTCCTCCTACGAGCAGTACTTC.

This chain joins TRBV7-6 and TRBJ2-2; 7 nucleotides match TRBD2. V shed 2 bases and J 3 bases; nucleotides not matched to a gene: 0. This CDR3 has 14 residues. Looked up from germline, CDR1 is SGHVS and CDR2 is FNYEAQ. DNA of the CDR3: TGTGCCAGCAGCTTACTAGCGGACACCGGGGAGCTGTTTTTT. This encodes CASSLLADTGELFF.